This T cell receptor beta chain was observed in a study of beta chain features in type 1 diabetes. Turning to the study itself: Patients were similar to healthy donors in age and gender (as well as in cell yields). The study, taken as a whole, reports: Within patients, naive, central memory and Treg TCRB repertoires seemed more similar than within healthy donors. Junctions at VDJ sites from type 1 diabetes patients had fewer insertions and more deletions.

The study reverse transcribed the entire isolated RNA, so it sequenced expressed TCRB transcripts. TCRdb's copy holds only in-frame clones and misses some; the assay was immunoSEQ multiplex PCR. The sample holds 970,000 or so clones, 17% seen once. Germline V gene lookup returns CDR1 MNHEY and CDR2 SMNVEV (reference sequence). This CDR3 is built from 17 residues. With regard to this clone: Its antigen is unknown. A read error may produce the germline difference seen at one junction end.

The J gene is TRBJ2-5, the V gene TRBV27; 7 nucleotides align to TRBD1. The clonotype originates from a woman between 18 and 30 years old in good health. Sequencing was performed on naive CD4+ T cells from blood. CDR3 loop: CASTTRGTYRGQETQYF. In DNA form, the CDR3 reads TGTGCCAGCACCACCAGAGGGACCTACAGGGGTCAAGAAACCCAGTACTTC.